These 6 T cell receptor beta chains came from one sample sequenced in a study of graft-versus-host responses after intestinal transplantation (dated by TCRdb to about 2021). The sample's time point label, in plain terms: cells obtained before transplantation from donor or recipient. Library method: the immunoSEQ multiplex PCR assay. TCRdb's version of the immuneACCESS table is confined to in-frame rearrangements and falls short of the full clone set. An unresolved V gene accounts for under half of the shortfall where checked; the remainder is of unknown origin. For this sample there are fewer than 130,000 clones; about 93% appear just once. The ten largest clones represent 0.5% to 0.6% of the sample. No cognate antigen is known for these TCRs. Sequencing used unstimulated CD8+ T cells sorted from spleen or lymph node cells, obtained before intestinal transplant. Every receptor here comes from a human donor who received an intestinal transplant.

This chain connects TRBV4-1 to TRBJ2-1; D unclear. Germline V CDR1 and CDR2: MGHRA, YSYEKL. With 3 bases removed from V and 6 bases from J, the gap between germline ends came to 12 bases. The CDR3 contains 14 residues. Here the CDR3 DNA reads TGCGCCAGCAGCCAGGGTGCCAAGGCCAATGAGCAGTTCTTC. This codes for CASSQGAKANEQFF.

The genes are TRBV7-2 and TRBJ2-3; D is ambiguous. V dropped 3 bases and J dropped 0 bases, with 7 bases sitting between them. There are 14 residues in the CDR3. Germline lookup yields CDR1 SGHTA and CDR2 FQGNSA. The CDR3 sequence is CASSFSSSTDTQYF. CDR3 DNA sequence: TGTGCCAGCAGCTTCAGTTCCAGCACAGATACGCAGTATTTT.

The chain links TRBV4-1 to TRBJ1-2, with 8 bases fitting TRBD1. Germline CDR1 is MGHRA and CDR2 is YSYEKL. The CDR3 contains 13 residues. V lost 5 bases to trimming and J lost 8 bases; unmatched junction nucleotides: 7. The CDR3 DNA is TGCGCCAGCAGCATCGGACAGGGAGGAGGCTACACCTTC. It yields the protein CASSIGQGGGYTF.

This clone was counted once. The rearrangement joins TRBV27 to TRBJ2-4; D unclear. Germline V lookup: CDR1 MNHEY, CDR2 SMNVEV (reference sequence). Trimming removed 6 bases from V and 2 bases from J, with 14 bases in between. The CDR3 has 15 residues. The CDR3 reads CASSLLGAPKNIQYF. The CDR3 DNA reads as TGTGCCAGCAGCCTCCTTGGTGCGCCCAAAAACATTCAGTACTTC.

The chain employs TRBV4-1 and TRBJ2-7; D might be TRBD1 (5 bases). CDR1 and CDR2 (germline): MGHRA, YSYEKL. The CDR3 is made up of 13 amino acids. V was trimmed by 4 bases and J by 4 bases, leaving 11 bases between them. The CDR3 here is CASSPGIGYEQYF. CDR3 nucleotides: TGCGCCAGCAGCCCAGGGATCGGTTACGAGCAGTACTTC.

The J gene is TRBJ2-4, the V gene TRBV7-9, with 14 bases identical to TRBD2. CDR3 size: 19 residues. The germline CDR1 and CDR2 sequences are SEHNR and FQNEAQ (reference sequence). J lost 7 bases, V lost 5 bases, and 16 bases had no gene match. The CDR3 reads CASSEGRGRGLAGDNIQYF. The DNA of the CDR3 is TGTGCCAGCAGCGAGGGGAGGGGACGGGGACTAGCGGGAGATAACATTCAGTACTTC.